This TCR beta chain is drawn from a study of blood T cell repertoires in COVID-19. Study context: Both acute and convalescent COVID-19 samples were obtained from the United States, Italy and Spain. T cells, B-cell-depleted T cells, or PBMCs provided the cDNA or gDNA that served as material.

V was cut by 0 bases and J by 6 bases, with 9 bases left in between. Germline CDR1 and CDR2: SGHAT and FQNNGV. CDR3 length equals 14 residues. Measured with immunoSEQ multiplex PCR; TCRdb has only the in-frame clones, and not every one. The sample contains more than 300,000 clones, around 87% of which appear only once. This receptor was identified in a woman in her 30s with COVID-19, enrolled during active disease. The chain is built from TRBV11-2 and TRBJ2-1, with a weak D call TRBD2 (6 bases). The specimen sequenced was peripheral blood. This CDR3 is CASSLDRGSNEQFF. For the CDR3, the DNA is TGTGCCAGCAGCTTAGATCGGGGGAGCAATGAGCAGTTCTTC.